Described below is a single T cell receptor (beta chain) sequence and its context. Its cognate antigen is unknown. In germline, CDR1 is SGHDT, CDR2 YYEEEE. CDR3 size: 16 residues. V gave up 0 bases and J gave up 5 bases, with 15 bases separating them. The data are from a study of T cells in pancreatic ductal adenocarcinoma. Findings and caveats of the study: Mean clonality was roughly 0.11 in tumors and roughly 0.066 in blood, not significantly different.

Selected pancreatic ductal adenocarcinoma patients had undergone surgery without neoadjuvant therapy. This table comes from immunoSEQ multiplex PCR, and its TCRdb copy is limited to in-frame clones, with some not included. This table holds 10,000 to 15,000 clones, 86% found once. The clonotype comes from a human donor with pancreatic ductal adenocarcinoma. The sequenced sample was PBMCs. This sequence joins TRBV5-6 and TRBJ1-5; D possibly corresponds to TRBD1 (5 bases). The CDR3 region has the DNA TGTGCCAGCAGCTTGGATTCTGGCCGGGGGGATCAGCCCCAGCATTTT. Its translation is CASSLDSGRGDQPQHF.